Each of the 11 T cell receptor beta chains below was sequenced from the same sample in a study of T cell repertoires in cytomegalovirus infection. No antigen has been identified for these receptors. TCRdb called the reads again in MiXCR, with one record for every CDR3 protein. The sample consists of 450,000 to 550,000 distinct CDR3 sequences, about 39% of them appearing once. Sequenced material: cultured PBMCs, taken from culture after CMV antigen stimulation. Every receptor here comes from a human donor in good health (CMV status not recorded). Some clones in this sample may be carry-over from other donors' samples.

This chain links TRBV6-1 with TRBJ2-7; 14 bases match TRBD2. J lost 7 bases, V lost 7 bases, and 6 bases had no gene match. Germline assignment: CDR1 MNHNS and CDR2 SASEGT. The CDR3 length is 14 residues. For the CDR3, the DNA is TGTGCCAGCAAGGGACTAGCGGGAGAACGGGAGCAGTACTTC. It is translated as CASKGLAGEREQYF.

This clonotype was picked up many times. The rearrangement uses TRBV7-2 and TRBJ2-5, with TRBD2 identical over 11 bases. The V and J ends lost 0 bases and 4 bases, in that order; junction bases with no gene match: 4. This CDR3 is built from 16 residues. Germline V lookup: CDR1 SGHTA, CDR2 FQGNSA. CDR3 residues: CASSLAHLAGGETQYF. In nucleotides, the CDR3 is TGTGCCAGCAGCTTAGCGCATCTAGCGGGAGGAGAGACCCAGTACTTC.

The chain recombines TRBV5-4 with TRBJ2-5; 7 bases align to TRBD1. Germline assignment: CDR1 SGHNT and CDR2 YYREEE (reference sequence). The junction had 7 bases not matched to a gene; V was cut back by 3 bases and J by 2 bases. The CDR3 is 15 amino acids. The chain's CDR3 is CASSSPQGPQETQYF. The DNA of the CDR3 is TGTGCCAGCAGCTCGCCACAGGGGCCTCAAGAGACCCAGTACTTC. Combining the CDR3 with reference TRBV5-4 and TRBJ2-5 gives the whole variable domain ETGVTQSPTHLIKTRGQQVTLRCSSQSGHNTVSWYQQALGQGPQFIFQYYREEENGRGNFPPRFSGLQFPNYSSELNVNALELDDSALYLCASSSPQGPQETQYFGPGTRLLVL.

This clonotype was detected only a few times. This sequence joins TRBV6-1 and TRBJ2-7, with 7 bases lining up with TRBD1. Germline V CDR1 and CDR2: MNHNS, SASEGT. The CDR3 spans 14 residues. Trimming cost V 3 bases and J 2 bases; bases outside gene matches: 4. The CDR3 is CASSERGTAYEQYF. The CDR3 DNA reads TGTGCCAGCAGTGAGCGAGGGACAGCCTACGAGCAGTACTTC.

The chain employs TRBV7-3 and TRBJ1-2, with a possible D match to TRBD1 (5 bases). Germline-derived CDR1 and CDR2 are SGHTA and FQGTGA. This CDR3 contains 15 residues. V was clipped by 5 bases and J by 7 bases, with 20 bases between them. The CDR3 coding sequence is TGTGCCAGCAGCCCGAGGGACCAAAGGGAGGGTGGCTACACCTTC. It specifies CASSPRDQREGGYTF.

There are a few counts of this clonotype. The rearrangement links TRBV6-5 to TRBJ1-4; 7 bases map to TRBD1. Germline V gives CDR1 MNHEY, CDR2 SVGAGI. V was pared by 5 bases and J by 4 bases, with 7 bases of the junction left unmatched. The CDR3 totals 15 residues. CDR3: CASSEQGFGNEKLFF. CDR3 in DNA: TGTGCCAGCAGTGAACAGGGGTTTGGTAATGAAAAACTGTTTTTT.

V is TRBV3-1 and J is TRBJ1-2; tentative D call: TRBD1 (5 bases). Trimming removed 3 bases at V and 0 bases at J, with 14 bases between. Germline values: CDR1 LGHDT, CDR2 YNNKEL (reference sequence). There are 16 residues in the CDR3. As DNA, the CDR3 is TGTGCCAGCAGCCATGGGACCAAACCTACTAACTATGGCTACACCTTC. It codes for CASSHGTKPTNYGYTF.

The genes are TRBV24-1 and TRBJ2-2, with TRBD2 identical over 10 bases. V trimming: 1 base; J trimming: 0 bases; junction bases outside the gene matches: 1. Germline-derived CDR1 and CDR2 are KGHDR and SFDVKD. The CDR3 is made up of 17 amino acids. The CDR3 coding sequence is TGTGCCACCAGTGATTTAGCGGGGGGGCCGAACACCGGGGAGCTGTTTTTT. Protein: CATSDLAGGPNTGELFF.

CDR3 region: CASSTLSSGSTDTQYF. The CDR3 DNA follows: TGTGCCAGCAGTACCCTATCTAGCGGGAGTACGGATACGCAGTATTTT. The rearrangement links TRBV27 to TRBJ2-3, with 10 bases identical to TRBD2. This CDR3 contains 16 residues. V was pared by 5 bases and J by 6 bases, with 11 bases of the junction left unmatched. Germline CDR1 and CDR2: MNHEY and SMNVEV (reference sequence).

The rearrangement uses TRBV4-1 and TRBJ2-3; TRBD1 might be the D (6 bases). There are 13 residues in the CDR3. Per germline, CDR1 MGHRA and CDR2 YSYEKL. V lost 6 bases, J lost 5 bases, and 12 bases lay in between. The CDR3 is CASSTGYGDTQYF. CDR3 bases: TGCGCCAGCAGTACAGGGTACGGAGATACGCAGTATTTT.

The genes are TRBV19 and TRBJ1-4; D is ambiguous. Deletions cut 9 bases from V and 0 bases from J, with 14 bases between. CDR3 size: 15 residues. Looked up from germline, CDR1 is LNHDA and CDR2 is SQIVND (reference sequence). The DNA for the CDR3 is TGTGCCAGCCGGCGGAGGAGCGCAACTAATGAAAAACTGTTTTTT. Translation gives CASRRRSATNEKLFF.